These T cell receptor beta chains were read from a single sample in a study of T cell repertoires in cytomegalovirus infection. MiXCR was run by TCRdb on the reads, yielding one entry per CDR3 protein. The data contain approximately 71,000 distinct CDR3 sequences, around 3.8% of them seen just once; the ten biggest clones take up 20% to 25%. The material sequenced was PBMCs. Receptors were obtained from a human donor in good health (CMV status not recorded). Some clones in this sample may be carry-over from other donors' samples. Both conserved end residues are trimmed from each CDR3.

CDR3 protein: ASSENRDTDTQY
V gene: TRBV2

CDR3 protein: ASSLNDGAGELF
V gene: TRBV7-8

CDR3 protein: ASSYVAGTTDTQY
V gene: TRBV28

CDR3 protein: ASSLAPETQY
V gene: TRBV7-9

CDR3 protein: ASSLRASYEQY
V gene: TRBV28

CDR3 protein: ASSLDPTSGYEQY
V gene: TRBV11-3

CDR3 protein: ASKKAGGPGDEQF
V gene: TRBV19

CDR3 protein: ASSFSPQGSGELF
V gene: TRBV7-2

CDR3 protein: ASSQDPRRTEAF
V gene: TRBV4-1

CDR3 protein: ASSPPVSGRAWTGELL
V gene: TRBV7-9

CDR3 protein: ASSFSVQGEQF
V gene: TRBV12-3/TRBV12-4

CDR3 protein: ASSPRETQY
V gene: TRBV6-8

CDR3 protein: ASSERFRTGFAGVEQF
V gene: TRBV6-1

CDR3 protein: ASSSRGASGSRYEQF
V gene: TRBV7-2

CDR3 protein: ASSSRQGVVEQY
V gene: TRBV7-2

CDR3 protein: SVEMGQLNEQF
V gene: TRBV29-1

CDR3 protein: ASSSMGGETQY
V gene: TRBV7-3

CDR3 protein: ASSLWGTIY
V gene: TRBV28

CDR3 protein: ASSPRGPYSYEQY
V gene: TRBV6-6

CDR3 protein: ASSSTGHLEQY
V gene: TRBV7-2

CDR3 protein: ASSHGGTTGELF
V gene: TRBV7-3

CDR3 protein: ASSPKLDGETQY
V gene: TRBV18

CDR3 protein: ASSLGQGSNQPQH
V gene: TRBV7-2

CDR3 protein: ASSSTGGYDEQY
V gene: TRBV12-3/TRBV12-4

CDR3 protein: ASSLNWGEAF
V gene: TRBV5-4

CDR3 protein: ASSSDT
V gene: TRBV7-9

CDR3 protein: ASSPPAVGTNTGELF
V gene: TRBV7-9

CDR3 protein: ASTQGRTADTQY
V gene: TRBV25-1

CDR3 protein: ASSRVGLETQY
V gene: TRBV7-2

CDR3 protein: ASSLASASYNEQF
V gene: TRBV7-2

CDR3 protein: ATAGTPETQY
V gene: TRBV24-1

CDR3 protein: ASSQMSGYTRGGELF
V gene: TRBV7-8

CDR3 protein: ASSIAGDLSYNEQF
V gene: TRBV7-2

CDR3 protein: ASSPRQGNTDTQY
V gene: TRBV7-2

CDR3 protein: ASSVGLQYNEQF
V gene: TRBV7-2

CDR3 protein: ASKTQATTSGQF
V gene: TRBV6-1

CDR3 protein: SARAAGETQY
V gene: TRBV20-1

CDR3 protein: ASSPRLAGVEETQY
V gene: TRBV11-3

CDR3 protein: ASRQTGVAF
V gene: TRBV7-2

CDR3 protein: ASARTDSGNTIY
V gene: TRBV12-3/TRBV12-4

CDR3 protein: ASSLGTGVSSPLH
V gene: TRBV7-8

CDR3 protein: ASSTLGQGSYNEQF
V gene: TRBV19

CDR3 protein: ASSFSGTPGGANVLT
V gene: TRBV7-2

CDR3 protein: ASSFRGAGSYEQY
V gene: TRBV7-2

CDR3 protein: ASSFSGTGGQETQY
V gene: TRBV28

CDR3 protein: ASSLDLGRAADTQY
V gene: TRBV7-4

CDR3 protein: ASSVGSDPLYNEQF
V gene: TRBV9

CDR3 protein: ASSSQRGAAGTQY
V gene: TRBV7-2

CDR3 protein: ASISGLAGASDTQY
V gene: TRBV12-3/TRBV12-4

CDR3 protein: ASSEQDREGADEQY
V gene: TRBV6-1

CDR3 protein: ASSLAGSADTQY
V gene: TRBV7-9

CDR3 protein: ASSLGQGSTDTQY
V gene: TRBV7-2

CDR3 protein: ASSPREPGQQETQY
V gene: TRBV7-2

CDR3 protein: ASSTNRDEEKLF
V gene: TRBV2